This entry describes one TCR beta chain. The sample belongs to a study of shared clonotypes between healthy human individuals. V dropped 10 bases and J dropped 0; count of bases not matched to a gene: 11. The CDR3 runs to 16 residues. The germline gives CDR1 MDHEN, CDR2 SYDVKM. Using immunoSEQ multiplex PCR, the repertoire was profiled, and TCRdb retains in-frame clones only, with some absent. The sample comprises over 2 million clones, 80% to 95% of which are singletons, and approximately 0.39% rests with the top ten. The source of this sequence is a man younger than 35 in good health. Some clones in this sample may be carry-over from other donors' samples. V and J are TRBV28 and TRBJ1-2; the match to TRBD1 covers 10 bases. Sequencing was performed on naive CD4+ T cells from PBMCs. Subset noted: CD45RA+ positively selected. For the CDR3, the DNA is TGTGCCACCGAGGGACAGGGGAAACGAACTAACTATGGCTACACCTTC. This translates into CATEGQGKRTNYGYTF.